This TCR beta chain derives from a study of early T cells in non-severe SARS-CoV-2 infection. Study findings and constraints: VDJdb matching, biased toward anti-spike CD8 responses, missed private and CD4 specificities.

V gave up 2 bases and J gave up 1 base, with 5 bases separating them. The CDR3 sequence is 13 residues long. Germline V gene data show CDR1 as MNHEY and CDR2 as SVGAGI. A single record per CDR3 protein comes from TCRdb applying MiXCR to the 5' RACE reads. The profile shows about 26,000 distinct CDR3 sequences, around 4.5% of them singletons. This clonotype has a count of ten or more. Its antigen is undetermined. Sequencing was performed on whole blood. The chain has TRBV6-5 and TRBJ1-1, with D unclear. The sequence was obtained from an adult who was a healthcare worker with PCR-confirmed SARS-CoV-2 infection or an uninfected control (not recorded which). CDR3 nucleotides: TGTGCCAGCAGTTACGGGCAGAACACTGAAGCTTTCTTT. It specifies CASSYGQNTEAFF.